This TCR beta chain was sequenced during a study of blood T cell repertoires in COVID-19. Study details: Material from acute and convalescent COVID-19 was sourced from the United States, Italy and Spain. PBMCs, B-cell-depleted T cells, or T cells provided the cDNA or gDNA that made up the material.

Original analysis: Reference gene primer amplification in the assay estimated nucleated cell counts. The repertoire was sequenced with immunoSEQ multiplex PCR; TCRdb's copy has only in-frame clones and lacks some. V and J calls and clone size are given by that table; D and trimming were obtained from the DNA. The sample consists of 250,000 to 350,000 clones, 90% of them appearing once. With V trimmed by 4 bases and J by 7 bases, 6 bases remained unmatched. CDR3 size: 13 residues. Germline CDR1 and CDR2: SGHVS and FNYEAQ. J is TRBJ2-7 and V is TRBV7-6; 8 positions match TRBD1. What was sequenced was PBMCs or T cells enriched from blood (not recorded which). The source is a woman between 18 and 29 years old with acute COVID-19. The CDR3 DNA follows: TGTGCCAGCAGCTATACAGGGGGAAATGAGCAGTACTTC. This gives the protein CASSYTGGNEQYF.